This T cell receptor beta chain stems from a study of low-dose radiotherapy and immunotherapy resistance in tumors. Overall study: Every six weeks patients received intravenous ipilimumab 1 mg/kg, and every two weeks they received intravenous nivolumab 240 mg.

This clonotype has more than one count but fewer than ten. The time point denotes: before trial treatment. Along with nivolumab and ipilimumab, donors received aspirin, low-dose cyclophosphamide and low-dose radiotherapy. Eligible patients bore advanced solid tumors devoid of tumor-infiltrating lymphocytes. The V segment lost 0 bases and the J segment 6 bases; nucleotides outside the gene matches: 7. CDR3 size: 14 residues. Germline values: CDR1 DFQATT, CDR2 SNEGSKA (reference sequence). cDNA synthesis used a TRAV/TRBV-specific primer set for both chains. TCR amplification used around 20 PCR cycles, a constant-region primer and a V-primer adapter. The isolated mRNA underwent amplification through in vitro transcription. TCRdb re-analysed the reads in MiXCR, keeping a single row per CDR3 protein. The sample carries tens of thousands of distinct CDR3 sequences, under 20% recorded once.

The V call is TRBV20-1, the J call TRBJ2-7, with 8 bases that match TRBD2. Specimen: PBMCs, collected before treatment. The TCR comes from a male donor with prostate cancer. The CDR3 bases are TGCAGTGCTAGAGATCCTCTAGCGGGTCCCGAGCAGTACTTC. This encodes CSARDPLAGPEQYF.